One sample yielded the 32 T cell receptor beta chains listed below, sequenced in a study of shared clonotypes between healthy human individuals. Method: immunoSEQ multiplex PCR; TCRdb's copy keeps in-frame clones and lacks some. The table shows some 490,000 clones, with more than 65% occurring only once. Material for sequencing was PBMCs. The origin of the receptors is a woman aged 35 to 49 in good health. Some clones in this sample may be carry-over from other donors' samples.

The chain employs TRBV11-2 and TRBJ1-2, with TRBD1 identical over 9 bases. CDR1 and CDR2 (germline): SGHAT, FQNNGV. J lost 11 bases, V lost 3 bases, and 7 bases had no gene match. The CDR3 covers 13 residues. CDR3 DNA sequence: TGTGCCAGCAGCTTGACGGACAGGGGCCTTTACACCTTC. This translates into CASSLTDRGLYTF.

As concerns this clone: Given a far larger clone just one base away, this is likely a sequencing read error. The chain recombines TRBV7-9 with TRBJ2-5, with D uncertain. The length of the CDR3 is 13 residues. Germline CDR1 SEHNR, CDR2 FQNEAQ (reference sequence). The CDR3 loop is CTSSRNGWETQYF. For the CDR3, the DNA is TGTACCAGCAGCCGCAACGGGTGGGAGACCCAGTACTTC.

To note about this clone: A far larger clone is only one base removed, so a read error is likely. V is TRBV2 and J is TRBJ1-5, with D unclear. The CDR3 is 16 amino acids. Per the germline V gene, CDR1 is SNHLY and CDR2 is FYNNEI. CDR3 protein: CASTRATSRGNQPRHF. In nucleotides, the CDR3 is TGTGCCAGCACCCGGGCCACTTCTCGTGGCAATCAGCCCCGGCATTTT.

Details on this clone: A far larger clone is one nucleotide away, so this likely arose from a read error. Within the sample, other DNA sequences also encode this same CDR3. The V and J genes are TRBV30 and TRBJ1-2; D call uncertain. The V and J ends lost 1 base and 2 bases respectively, with 14 bases between them. Germline V gene lookup returns CDR1 GTSNPN and CDR2 SVGIG (reference sequence). The CDR3 loop spans 15 amino acids. In nucleotides, the CDR3 is TGTGCCTGGAGTGAGGTCAGGAATAAGAACTATGGCTACACCTTC. This codes for CAWSEVRNKNYGYTF.

The chain joins TRBV11-2 to TRBJ1-1, with D tentatively TRBD1 (6 bases). Germline loops: CDR1 SGHAT, CDR2 FQNNGV. This CDR3 is 14 amino acids long. The CDR3 loop is CVISAWTANTEAFF. The CDR3, as DNA: TGTGTCATCAGCGCCTGGACAGCTAACACTGAAGCTTTCTTT.

This rearrangement joins TRBV7-2 to TRBJ2-5, with D possibly being TRBD1 (5 bases). Germline CDR1 reads SGHTA; CDR2 reads FQGNSA. This CDR3 has 15 amino acids. V was trimmed by 5 bases and J by 3 bases, leaving 16 bases between them. The CDR3 sequence: CASSASWGSEETQYF. The CDR3 coding sequence is TGTGCCAGCAGCGCCAGTTGGGGCAGCGAAGAGACCCAGTACTTC. The full variable domain, in which reference TRBV7-2 and TRBJ2-5 provide the parts outside the CDR3, is GAGVSQSPSNKVTEKGKDVELRCDPISGHTALYWYRQSLGQGLEFLIYFQGNSAPDKSGLPSDRFSAERTGGSVSTLTIQRTQQEDSAVYLCASSASWGSEETQYFGPGTRLLVL.

The genes are TRBV6-6 and TRBJ1-5; the D is unclear. V dropped 6 bases and J dropped 4 bases, with 13 bases sitting between them. CDR1 and CDR2 (germline): MNHNY, SVGAGI (reference sequence). The CDR3 runs to 14 residues. In DNA form, the CDR3 reads TGTGCCAGCAGATTCCGGGCGACAAATCAGCCCCAGCATTTT. Translating it yields CASRFRATNQPQHF.

The chain recombines TRBV18 with TRBJ2-1; 8 positions agree with TRBD1. V trimming: 6 bases; J trimming: 3 bases; junction bases outside the gene matches: 19. The CDR3 totals 19 residues. Germline values: CDR1 KGHSH, CDR2 LQKENI. CDR3 residues: CASSETELRGPTYYNEQFF. CDR3 coding DNA: TGTGCCAGCTCCGAAACCGAACTCAGGGGGCCAACTTACTACAATGAGCAGTTCTTC.

This clone was counted once. This likely traces to a read error, being one base from a far larger clone. Other DNA sequences in this sample translate to the same CDR3. V usage is TRBV19 and J usage is TRBJ1-4, with a possible D match to TRBD1 (6 bases). Germline-derived CDR1 and CDR2 are LNHDA and SQIVND (reference sequence). This CDR3 region has 13 residues. The germline V and J ends were trimmed by 4 bases and 11 bases, with 14 bases remaining between them. For the CDR3, the DNA is TGTGCCAGTAGTACCCGGACAGTAGAGAAACTGTTTTTT. Translating it yields CASSTRTVEKLFF. Based on the CDR3 plus reference TRBV19 and TRBJ1-4, the full variable domain is DGGITQSPKYLFRKEGQNVTLSCEQNLNHDAMYWYRQDPGQGLRLIYYSQIVNDFQKGDIAEGYSVSREKKESFPLTVTSAQKNPTAFYLCASSTRTVEKLFFGSGTQLSVL.

This clone was counted once. The chain recombines TRBV29-1 with TRBJ1-2; no clear D gene. Germline assignment: CDR1 SQVTM and CDR2 ANQGSEA. CDR3 length equals 11 residues. V shed 4 bases and J shed 2 bases, with 5 bases lying between them. The CDR3 bases are TGCAGCGTTGCACAGAACTATGGCTACACCTTC. Its translation: CSVAQNYGYTF.

With regard to this clone: Since a far larger clone is one base different, this is likely a read error. This same CDR3 is encoded by further DNA sequences in the sample. The chain has TRBV5-4 and TRBJ2-5; possible D gene TRBD2, 5 bases. From germline, CDR1 is SGHNT and CDR2 YYREEE (reference sequence). V shed 8 bases and J shed 1 base, with 24 bases lying between them. This CDR3 is built from 17 residues. In nucleotides, the CDR3 is TGTGCCAGTCAACCCTTCCCGAGGGCCCCCCTCCAAGAGACCCAGTACTTC. Protein product: CASQPFPRAPLQETQYF.

A note on this clone: This is likely an artifact of a read error, given a far larger clone one base away. This rearrangement joins TRBV5-1 to TRBJ1-4; D possibly corresponds to TRBD1 (5 bases). Germline V lookup: CDR1 SGHRS, CDR2 YFSETQ. The length of the CDR3 is 14 residues. CDR3 nucleotides: TGCGCCTGCAGCTTGGGGCAGTCAGGCGAAAAACTGTTTTTT. Amino acid sequence: CACSLGQSGEKLFF.

The V and J genes are TRBV5-1 and TRBJ2-1; 15 bases align to TRBD2. Per the germline V gene, CDR1 is SGHRS and CDR2 is YFSETQ. V trimming: 4 bases; J trimming: 2 bases; junction bases outside the gene matches: 7. The CDR3 totals 18 residues. In nucleotides, the CDR3 is TGCGCCAGCAGCCCGGGACTAGCGGGAGGCCCCCCCTACAATGAGCAGTTCTTC. This codes for CASSPGLAGGPPYNEQFF.

Points on this clone: A read error is the likely source, as a far larger clone sits one nucleotide away. The CDR3 DNA follows: TGTGCCTGGACCCGGACAGGGAAAGAGATCCAGTACTTC. Translated, it gives CAWTRTGKEIQYF. The chain links TRBV30 to TRBJ2-5, with 8 bases lining up with TRBD1. Germline-derived CDR1 and CDR2 are GTSNPN and SVGIG (reference sequence). The CDR3 is made up of 13 amino acids. The full variable domain, in which reference TRBV30 and TRBJ2-5 provide the parts outside the CDR3, is SQTIHQWPATLVQPVGSPLSLECTVEGTSNPNLYWYRQAAGRGLQLLFYSVGIGQISSEVPQNLSASRPQDRQFILSSKKLLLSDSGFYLCAWTRTGKEIQYFGPGTRLLVL.

The chain recombines TRBV4-1 with TRBJ2-7; possibly TRBD2 for D (6 bases). The CDR3 is 17 residues long. Germline CDR1 is MGHRA and CDR2 is YSYEKL. The ends were cut back, 0 bases at V and 2 bases at J, with 17 bases in the middle. This chain's CDR3 is CASSQDLGRTTTYEQYF. CDR3 nucleotides: TGCGCCAGCAGCCAAGACCTCGGTAGGACTACTACCTACGAGCAGTACTTC.

This clone was recorded a few times. The chain recombines TRBV5-6 with TRBJ1-1; D is possibly TRBD1 (5 bases). The V gene lost 3 bases and the J gene lost 5 bases, with 14 bases spanning the gap. The germline CDR1 and CDR2 sequences are SGHDT and YYEEEE. This CDR3 is 14 amino acids long. The CDR3 sequence is CASSWRGVGTEAFF. The CDR3 coding sequence is TGTGCCAGCAGCTGGCGGGGCGTGGGAACTGAAGCTTTCTTT.

The count of this clone is one. The genes are TRBV7-6 and TRBJ2-5, with TRBD2 identical over 11 bases. The CDR3 contains 20 residues. The V segment lost 0 bases and the J segment 2 bases; nucleotides outside the gene matches: 14. Germline V gives CDR1 SGHVS, CDR2 FNYEAQ. DNA of the CDR3: TGTGCCAGCAGCTTAGCTCCTACGTCGACTAGCGGGACTGAGCAAGAGACCCAGTACTTC. Translating gives CASSLAPTSTSGTEQETQYF.

This clone was observed once. This likely reflects a read error, since a far larger clone is one base away. The chain has TRBV7-2 and TRBJ2-5; D may be TRBD1 or TRBD2 (5 bases each). From germline, CDR1 is SGHTA and CDR2 FQGNSA. The CDR3 extends over 14 amino acids. The CDR3 region has the DNA TGTGCCAGCAGCCCTCGGGCAGGGAGTGAGACCCAGCACTTC. It specifies CASSPRAGSETQHF.

The CDR3 spells CASSLAPRGPDNEQFF. The CDR3 DNA reads TGCGCCAGCAGCTTGGCCCCCAGGGGGCCGGACAATGAGCAGTTCTTC. This sequence joins TRBV5-1 and TRBJ2-1, with 8 bases aligning to TRBD1. CDR3 length: 16 residues. Per the germline V gene, CDR1 is SGHRS and CDR2 is YFSETQ. Trimming cost V 0 bases and J 5 bases; bases outside gene matches: 7.

Ten or more counts support this clone. The chain combines TRBV5-6 with TRBJ2-1; D not certain. V shed 5 bases and J shed 6 bases, with 12 bases lying between them. This CDR3 has 13 amino acids. In germline, CDR1 is SGHDT, CDR2 YYEEEE. CDR3 amino acids: CASSIGSGNEQFF. In DNA form, the CDR3 reads TGTGCCAGCAGTATAGGGTCTGGCAATGAGCAGTTCTTC.

A remark on this clone: A far larger clone is one nucleotide away, so this likely arose from a read error. The same CDR3 also results from other DNA sequences found in this sample. V gene TRBV25-1 combines with J gene TRBJ2-7; D may match TRBD1 or TRBD2 (5 bases each). There are 14 residues in the CDR3. V gave up 9 bases and J gave up 2 bases, with 17 bases separating them. Germline V CDR1 and CDR2: MGHDK, SYGVNS. The CDR3 coding sequence is TGTGCCAGTGGAGGAGACCGGGACGCCTACGAGCAGTACTTC. Amino acids: CASGGDRDAYEQYF.

This chain connects TRBV25-1 to TRBJ1-1, with no clear D. CDR1 MGHDK and CDR2 SYGVNS come from the germline V gene. This CDR3 is 14 amino acids long. The ends were cut back, 5 bases at V and 1 base at J, with 11 bases in the middle. Written as DNA, the CDR3 is TGTGCCAGCAGTCCCCGGACGGAGAACACTGAAGCTTTCTTT. Translation gives CASSPRTENTEAFF.

As for this clone: An end of the junction differs from the germline gene, which may be a read error. The chain joins TRBV7-9 to TRBJ1-2; TRBD1 agrees at 9 bases. The CDR3 spans 13 residues. CDR1 and CDR2 (germline): SEHNR, FQNEAQ (reference sequence). Here the CDR3 reads CASSGGQGLGYTF. In nucleotides, the CDR3 is TGCGCCAGCAGCGGGGGACAGGGTCTTGGCTACACCTTC.

The chain combines TRBV5-6 with TRBJ2-1, with D perhaps TRBD2 (6 bases). Germline lookup yields CDR1 SGHDT and CDR2 YYEEEE. Trimming took off 3 bases at V and 8 bases at J, with 18 bases between the two ends. The CDR3 is 15 amino acids. CDR3 amino acids: CASSWGSGTEDEQFF. In DNA, the CDR3 is TGTGCCAGCAGCTGGGGGTCTGGGACTGAGGATGAGCAGTTCTTC.

This clone appeared once. The chain employs TRBV7-2 and TRBJ1-2, with D perhaps TRBD1 (6 bases). Trimming removed 5 bases at V and 2 bases at J, with 15 bases between. The CDR3 runs 15 residues. Germline loops: CDR1 SGHTA, CDR2 FQGNSA. The CDR3 spells CASSPQTGSNYGYTF. For the CDR3, the DNA is TGTGCCAGCAGCCCCCAGACAGGATCGAACTATGGCTACACCTTC. The variable domain in full, completed from reference TRBV7-2 and TRBJ1-2, reads GAGVSQSPSNKVTEKGKDVELRCDPISGHTALYWYRQSLGQGLEFLIYFQGNSAPDKSGLPSDRFSAERTGGSVSTLTIQRTQQEDSAVYLCASSPQTGSNYGYTFGSGTRLTVV.

The V call is TRBV6-4, the J call TRBJ2-1; D remains ambiguous. Germline CDR1 and CDR2: MRHNA and SNTAGT. The CDR3 covers 12 residues. The V gene lost 7 bases and the J gene lost 6 bases, with 10 bases spanning the gap. CDR3 sequence: CASTHPGNEQFF. For the CDR3, the DNA is TGTGCCAGCACCCACCCGGGCAATGAGCAGTTCTTC.

The chain is built from TRBV4-3 and TRBJ2-3; TRBD2 aligns across 7 bases. V lost 0 bases and J lost 7; bases outside the gene matches: 7. The CDR3 runs to 15 residues. Germline CDR1 reads LGHNA; CDR2 reads YSLEER. This CDR3 reads CASSQDGRETNTQYF. The DNA of the CDR3 is TGCGCCAGCAGCCAAGATGGGCGGGAGACGAATACGCAGTATTTT.

To note about this clone: The sample holds other DNA sequences that translate to the same CDR3. The genes are TRBV18 and TRBJ2-5; D is ambiguous. Trimming shortened V by 3 bases and J by 0 bases, and 8 bases separated the two germline ends. The CDR3 loop spans 14 amino acids. The V gene's germline CDR1 is KGHSH and CDR2 LQKENI. This CDR3 reads CASSPSRNQETQYF. In DNA, the CDR3 is TGTGCCAGCTCACCGTCCCGGAACCAAGAGACCCAGTACTTC.

The count of this clone is one. The chain employs TRBV7-8 and TRBJ1-5; D remains ambiguous. This CDR3 has 16 residues. Trimming took off 5 bases at V and 0 bases at J, with 14 bases between the two ends. The germline gives CDR1 SGHVS, CDR2 FQNEAQ. As DNA, the CDR3 is TGTGCCAGCAGCCCAGGCTTTAGGGATAGCAATCAGCCCCAGCATTTT. Protein: CASSPGFRDSNQPQHF.

V is TRBV29-1 and J is TRBJ1-1; no firm D call. The germline CDR1 and CDR2 sequences are SQVTM and ANQGSEA. This CDR3 contains 11 residues. Trimming removed 4 bases at V and 1 base at J, with 4 bases between. DNA of the CDR3: TGCAGCGTTGTCCCGAACACTGAAGCTTTCTTT. Its translation: CSVVPNTEAFF.

A note on this clone: A far larger clone is just one base off, so this is likely a read error. The gene calls are TRBV27 and TRBJ1-5; 7 nucleotides match TRBD1. In germline, CDR1 is MNHEY, CDR2 SMNVEV (reference sequence). This CDR3 region has 14 residues. Trimming at V came to 4 bases and at J to 7 bases, leaving 7 bases not matched to a gene. The chain's CDR3 is CASSSHNRGQPQHF. Here the CDR3 DNA reads TGTGCCAGCAGTTCTCACAACAGGGGACAGCCCCAGCATTTT.

This chain uses TRBV6-5 with TRBJ2-7; D unclear. The V and J ends lost 8 bases and 7 bases respectively, with 15 bases between them. Germline assignment: CDR1 MNHEY and CDR2 SVGAGI. The CDR3 spans 12 residues. CDR3 nucleotide sequence: TGTGCCAGCGGACGGGTCGTGGGGGAGCAGTACTTC. This encodes CASGRVVGEQYF.